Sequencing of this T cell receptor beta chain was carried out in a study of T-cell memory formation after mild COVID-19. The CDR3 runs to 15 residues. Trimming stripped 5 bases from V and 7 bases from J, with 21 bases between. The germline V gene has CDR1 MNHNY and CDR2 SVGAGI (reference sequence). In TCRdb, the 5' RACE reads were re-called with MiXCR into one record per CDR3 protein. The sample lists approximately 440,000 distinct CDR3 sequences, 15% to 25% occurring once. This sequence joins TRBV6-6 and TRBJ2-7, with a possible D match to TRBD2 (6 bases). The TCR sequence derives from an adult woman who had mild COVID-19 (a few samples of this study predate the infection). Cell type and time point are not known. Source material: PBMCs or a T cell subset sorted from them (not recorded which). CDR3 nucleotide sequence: TGTGCCAGCAGTCCGCTGCGGGGCGCGGCGGGAGAGCAGTACTTC. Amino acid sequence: CASSPLRGAAGEQYF.